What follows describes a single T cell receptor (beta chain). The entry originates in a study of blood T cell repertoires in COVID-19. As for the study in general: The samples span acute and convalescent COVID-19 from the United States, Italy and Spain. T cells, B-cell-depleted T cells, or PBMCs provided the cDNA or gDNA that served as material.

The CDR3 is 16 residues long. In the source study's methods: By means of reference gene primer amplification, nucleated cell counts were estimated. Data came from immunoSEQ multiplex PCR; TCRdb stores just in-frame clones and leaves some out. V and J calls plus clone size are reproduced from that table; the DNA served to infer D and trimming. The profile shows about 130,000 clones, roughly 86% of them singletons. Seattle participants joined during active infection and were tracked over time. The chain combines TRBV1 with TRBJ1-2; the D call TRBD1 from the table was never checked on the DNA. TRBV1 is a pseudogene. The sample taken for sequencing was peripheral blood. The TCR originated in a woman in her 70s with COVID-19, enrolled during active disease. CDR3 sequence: CTSSLRVGTTNYGYTF. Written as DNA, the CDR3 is TGCACCAGCAGCCTCCGCGTGGGGACAACTAACTATGGCTACACCTTC.